What follows are 5 T cell receptor beta chains derived from one specimen sequenced in a study of cytomegalovirus exposure and HLA in healthy donors. Primers: 60 Vbeta forward and 13 Jbeta reverse. Method: immunoSEQ multiplex PCR; TCRdb's copy keeps in-frame clones and lacks some. The table has approximately 88,000 clones, roughly 79% seen once. Sequenced material: PBMCs. These receptors all come from a male donor in good health and CMV-seronegative.

In its sample, this clone was seen a few times. CDR3 sequence: CASSSPDRVRHEQYF. CDR3 nucleotide sequence: TGTGCCAGCAGCTCCCCGGACAGGGTGAGGCACGAGCAGTACTTC. The chain joins TRBV7-2 to TRBJ2-7; 8 bases are shared with TRBD1. Germline values: CDR1 SGHTA, CDR2 FQGNSA. The length of the CDR3 is 15 residues. Trimming cost V 4 bases and J 5 bases; bases outside gene matches: 10.

V and J are TRBV6-5 and TRBJ2-2, with 7 positions matching TRBD1. Germline V gene sequence: CDR1 MNHEY, CDR2 SVGAGI. The junction had 8 bases not matched to a gene; V was cut back by 6 bases and J by 4 bases. The CDR3 spans 15 residues. The DNA of the CDR3 is TGTGCCAGCAGATTCGACAGGGTTGGCACCGGGGAGCTGTTTTTT. The encoded protein is CASRFDRVGTGELFF.

This clone was recorded a few times. The V gene is TRBV12-1, the J gene TRBJ2-3; the table's D gene call, TRBD2, was not cross checked with the DNA. TRBV12-1 is shown as a pseudogene. This CDR3 has 20 residues. The CDR3 nucleotides are TGTGCCAGCAGCTTTGGGGTTGGGCTGGAACTAGCGCCTAGCACAGATACGCAGTATTTT. Amino acid sequence: CASSFGVGLELAPSTDTQYF.

V usage is TRBV18 and J usage is TRBJ1-2; D gene unclear. Germline CDR1 is KGHSH and CDR2 is LQKENI. Trimming shortened V by 5 bases and J by 8 bases, and 15 bases separated the two germline ends. The CDR3 extends over 13 amino acids. In DNA, the CDR3 is TGTGCCAGCTCAAACGCCCCAGGTGGAGGCTACACCTTC. Amino acids: CASSNAPGGGYTF.

The V and J genes are TRBV9 and TRBJ2-6; D is ambiguous. The CDR3 consists of 17 residues. Germline-derived CDR1 and CDR2 are SGDLS and YYNGEE. Trimming left V 4 bases short and J 0 bases short, with 14 bases between. DNA for the CDR3: TGTGCCAGCAGCCCGGTTGGCCACTACTCTGGGGCCAACGTCCTGACTTTC. Amino acid sequence: CASSPVGHYSGANVLTF.